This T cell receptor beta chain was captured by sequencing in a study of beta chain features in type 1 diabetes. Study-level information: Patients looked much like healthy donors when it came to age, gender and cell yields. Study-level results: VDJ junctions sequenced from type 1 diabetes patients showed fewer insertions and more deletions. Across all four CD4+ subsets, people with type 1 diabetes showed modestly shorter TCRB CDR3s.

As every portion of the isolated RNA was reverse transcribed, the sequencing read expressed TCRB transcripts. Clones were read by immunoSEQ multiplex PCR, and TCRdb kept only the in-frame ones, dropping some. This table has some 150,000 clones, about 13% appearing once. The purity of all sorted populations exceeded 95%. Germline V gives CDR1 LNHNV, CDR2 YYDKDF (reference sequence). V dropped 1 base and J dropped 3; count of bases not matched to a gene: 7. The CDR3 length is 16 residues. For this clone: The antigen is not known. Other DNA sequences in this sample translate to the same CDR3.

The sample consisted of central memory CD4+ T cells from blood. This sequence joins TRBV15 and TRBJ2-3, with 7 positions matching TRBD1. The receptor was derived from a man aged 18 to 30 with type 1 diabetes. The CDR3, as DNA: TGTGCCACCAGCAGAGGGATGACAGGGCGAACAGATACGCAGTATTTT. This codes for CATSRGMTGRTDTQYF.